This is a list of T cell receptor beta chains from one sample in a study of cytomegalovirus exposure and HLA in healthy donors. Assay used: immunoSEQ multiplex PCR; TCRdb lists only in-frame clones, some missing. The profile shows 90,000 to 130,000 clones, around 95% of them singletons. The material sequenced was PBMCs. The receptors shown here come from a woman in her late teens or twenties in good health and CMV-seronegative. The CDR3 runs from the conserved cysteine through the conserved F or W. Each record gives: J gene, D gene, clone size, CDR3 length, V gene, CDR3 protein, CDR3 DNA. The D gene is left open where the match is weak. The size field is filled for only some rows; it gives once, few, many or a size class.

J gene: TRBJ2-6; D gene: -; clone size: -; CDR3 length: 19; V gene: TRBV28; CDR3 protein: CASSLPPLGGSSGANVLTF; CDR3 DNA: TGTGCCAGCAGTTTACCCCCCCTCGGGGGTTCCTCTGGGGCCAACGTCCTGACTTTC
J gene: TRBJ2-7; D gene: TRBD1; clone size: -; CDR3 length: 14; V gene: TRBV28; CDR3 protein: CASRPTGGAYEQYF; CDR3 DNA: TGTGCCAGCAGGCCGACAGGGGGCGCGTACGAGCAGTACTTC
J gene: TRBJ2-6; D gene: -; clone size: -; CDR3 length: 16; V gene: TRBV4-3; CDR3 protein: CASSQDWGGSANVLTF; CDR3 DNA: TGCGCCAGCAGCCAAGATTGGGGCGGTTCGGCCAACGTCCTGACTTTC
J gene: TRBJ2-3; D gene: TRBD1; clone size: -; CDR3 length: 14; V gene: TRBV7-8; CDR3 protein: CASLGTGVTDTQYF; CDR3 DNA: TGTGCCAGCCTGGGGACAGGGGTCACAGATACGCAGTATTTT
J gene: TRBJ2-5; D gene: TRBD1; clone size: -; CDR3 length: 12; V gene: TRBV29-1; CDR3 protein: CSVQGAGETQYF; CDR3 DNA: TGCAGCGTTCAGGGGGCAGGGGAGACCCAGTACTTC
J gene: TRBJ2-3; D gene: TRBD1; clone size: -; CDR3 length: 15; V gene: TRBV6-1; CDR3 protein: CASSEAAGGYETQYF; CDR3 DNA: TGTGCCAGCAGTGAAGCGGCAGGGGGATATGAGACGCAGTATTTT
J gene: TRBJ1-6; D gene: -; clone size: -; CDR3 length: 13; V gene: TRBV2; CDR3 protein: CATQESFGSPLHF; CDR3 DNA: TGTGCCACCCAAGAGAGCTTCGGGTCACCCCTCCACTTT
J gene: TRBJ1-1; D gene: -; clone size: -; CDR3 length: 14; V gene: TRBV6-5; CDR3 protein: CASRVPGQNTEAFF; CDR3 DNA: TGTGCCAGCAGGGTCCCGGGACAGAACACTGAAGCTTTCTTT
J gene: TRBJ2-3; D gene: -; clone size: -; CDR3 length: 12; V gene: TRBV7-9; CDR3 protein: CASSFVPDTQYF; CDR3 DNA: TGTGCCAGCAGCTTCGTCCCAGATACGCAGTATTTT
J gene: TRBJ1-1; D gene: -; clone size: -; CDR3 length: 13; V gene: TRBV7-9; CDR3 protein: CASSLQGNQEAFF; CDR3 DNA: TGTGCCAGCAGCTTACAGGGGAATCAAGAAGCTTTCTTT
J gene: TRBJ1-2; D gene: -; clone size: -; CDR3 length: 13; V gene: TRBV7-8; CDR3 protein: CASSSADSYGYTF; CDR3 DNA: TGTGCCAGCAGCTCGGCGGACAGCTATGGCTACACCTTC
J gene: TRBJ2-2; D gene: -; clone size: -; CDR3 length: 15; V gene: TRBV5-1; CDR3 protein: CASSWEQANTGELFF; CDR3 DNA: TGCGCCAGCAGCTGGGAGCAGGCCAACACCGGGGAGCTGTTTTTT
J gene: TRBJ2-3; D gene: -; clone size: -; CDR3 length: 15; V gene: TRBV18; CDR3 protein: CASSRGHGYTDTQYF; CDR3 DNA: TGTGCCAGCTCACGCGGACACGGATACACAGATACGCAGTATTTT
J gene: TRBJ2-4; D gene: -; clone size: -; CDR3 length: 15; V gene: TRBV7-9; CDR3 protein: CASSLGLAAKNIQYF; CDR3 DNA: TGTGCCAGCAGCTTAGGCCTGGCAGCCAAAAACATTCAGTACTTC
J gene: TRBJ2-1; D gene: -; clone size: -; CDR3 length: 14; V gene: TRBV13; CDR3 protein: CASSRRGSHNEQFF; CDR3 DNA: TGTGCCAGCAGCCGCCGGGGGTCCCACAATGAGCAGTTCTTC
J gene: TRBJ1-6; D gene: TRBD1; clone size: -; CDR3 length: 15; V gene: TRBV7-2; CDR3 protein: CASSQGTGIGSPLHF; CDR3 DNA: TGTGCCAGCAGCCAGGGGACAGGGATCGGTTCACCCCTCCACTTT
J gene: TRBJ2-1; D gene: -; clone size: -; CDR3 length: 16; V gene: TRBV22-1; CDR3 protein: CPGSARVPSSYNEQFF; CDR3 DNA: TGTCCTGGGAGCGCACGTGTACCGAGCTCCTACAATGAGCAGTTCTTC
J gene: TRBJ2-7; D gene: TRBD1; clone size: -; CDR3 length: 15; V gene: TRBV5-4; CDR3 protein: CASSLAGQGAYEQYF; CDR3 DNA: TGTGCCAGCAGCTTGGCGGGACAGGGGGCCTACGAGCAGTACTTC
J gene: TRBJ1-5; D gene: -; clone size: -; CDR3 length: 12; V gene: TRBV16; CDR3 protein: CASSQWGGPQHF; CDR3 DNA: TGTGCCAGCAGCCAATGGGGGGGGCCCCAGCATTTT
J gene: TRBJ2-5; D gene: -; clone size: -; CDR3 length: 12; V gene: TRBV5-5; CDR3 protein: CASSWENQAAYF; CDR3 DNA: TGTGCCAGCAGCTGGGAGAATCAGGCTGCGTACTTC
J gene: TRBJ2-5; D gene: TRBD2; clone size: -; CDR3 length: 17; V gene: TRBV28; CDR3 protein: CASRPPWTSGGKETQYF; CDR3 DNA: TGTGCCAGCAGACCCCCGTGGACTAGCGGGGGGAAAGAGACCCAGTACTTC
J gene: TRBJ1-1; D gene: -; clone size: few; CDR3 length: 12; V gene: TRBV7-9; CDR3 protein: CASSFADTEAFF; CDR3 DNA: TGTGCCAGCAGCTTTGCGGACACTGAAGCTTTCTTT
J gene: TRBJ2-7; D gene: -; clone size: -; CDR3 length: 14; V gene: TRBV5-1; CDR3 protein: CASSSRTAPYEQYF; CDR3 DNA: TGCGCCAGCAGCTCTAGGACAGCCCCCTACGAGCAGTACTTC
J gene: TRBJ2-7; D gene: -; clone size: -; CDR3 length: 16; V gene: TRBV7-8; CDR3 protein: CASSLGLWGAAYEQYF; CDR3 DNA: TGTGCCAGCAGCCTAGGGTTGTGGGGCGCAGCCTACGAGCAGTACTTC
J gene: TRBJ2-3; D gene: TRBD2; clone size: -; CDR3 length: 16; V gene: TRBV7-8; CDR3 protein: CASSLGPAGVTDTQYF; CDR3 DNA: TGTGCCAGCAGCTTAGGGCCAGCGGGGGTCACAGATACGCAGTATTTT
J gene: TRBJ2-1; D gene: TRBD2; clone size: -; CDR3 length: 16; V gene: TRBV5-1; CDR3 protein: CASSGTTSGPYNEQFF; CDR3 DNA: TGCGCCAGCAGCGGGACTACTAGCGGGCCCTACAATGAGCAGTTCTTC
J gene: TRBJ2-3; D gene: -; clone size: -; CDR3 length: 12; V gene: TRBV2; CDR3 protein: CASRQGGDTQYF; CDR3 DNA: TGTGCCAGCAGGCAGGGCGGAGATACGCAGTATTTT
J gene: TRBJ2-7; D gene: TRBD1; clone size: -; CDR3 length: 15; V gene: TRBV15; CDR3 protein: CATSRGRDRSYEQYF; CDR3 DNA: TGTGCCACCAGCAGAGGAAGGGACAGGTCCTACGAGCAGTACTTC
J gene: TRBJ2-1; D gene: TRBD2; clone size: -; CDR3 length: 15; V gene: TRBV30; CDR3 protein: CAWSPNLAGGDEQFF; CDR3 DNA: TGTGCCTGGAGTCCTAATCTAGCGGGGGGAGATGAGCAGTTCTTC
J gene: TRBJ2-5; D gene: TRBD2; clone size: -; CDR3 length: 17; V gene: TRBV28; CDR3 protein: CASSLARGLNHQETQYF; CDR3 DNA: TGTGCCAGCAGTTTGGCGAGGGGACTAAACCACCAAGAGACCCAGTACTTC
J gene: TRBJ1-5; D gene: -; clone size: -; CDR3 length: 16; V gene: TRBV5-6; CDR3 protein: CASSLWHLVGNQPQHF; CDR3 DNA: TGTGCCAGCAGCTTGTGGCACCTGGTCGGGAATCAGCCCCAGCATTTT
J gene: TRBJ2-1; D gene: -; clone size: -; CDR3 length: 13; V gene: TRBV5-8; CDR3 protein: CASSLARYNEQFF; CDR3 DNA: TGTGCCAGCAGCTTGGCCCGGTACAATGAGCAGTTCTTC
J gene: TRBJ1-1; D gene: -; clone size: once; CDR3 length: 15; V gene: TRBV25-1; CDR3 protein: CASSEYTGLRTEAFF; CDR3 DNA: TGTGCCAGCAGTGAATATACCGGATTGAGGACTGAAGCTTTCTTT
J gene: TRBJ1-4; D gene: TRBD1; clone size: -; CDR3 length: 15; V gene: TRBV19; CDR3 protein: CASSIAGQAYEKLFF; CDR3 DNA: TGTGCCAGTAGTATAGCGGGACAGGCATATGAAAAACTGTTTTTT
J gene: TRBJ2-5; D gene: -; clone size: -; CDR3 length: 13; V gene: TRBV2; CDR3 protein: CASSDLFQETQYF; CDR3 DNA: TGTGCCAGCAGTGATCTCTTCCAAGAGACCCAGTACTTC
J gene: TRBJ1-4; D gene: -; clone size: -; CDR3 length: 17; V gene: TRBV11-2; CDR3 protein: CASSFTGMPVSNEKLFF; CDR3 DNA: TGTGCCAGCAGCTTTACCGGGATGCCCGTATCTAATGAAAAACTGTTTTTT
J gene: TRBJ1-1; D gene: TRBD1; clone size: -; CDR3 length: 15; V gene: TRBV9; CDR3 protein: CASSPPKGAKTEAFF; CDR3 DNA: TGTGCCAGCAGCCCCCCAAAGGGGGCAAAGACTGAAGCTTTCTTT
J gene: TRBJ1-2; D gene: -; clone size: -; CDR3 length: 12; V gene: TRBV28; CDR3 protein: CASSPLDLGYTF; CDR3 DNA: TGTGCCAGCAGCCCCTTAGATCTTGGCTACACCTTC
J gene: TRBJ2-7; D gene: TRBD1; clone size: -; CDR3 length: 16; V gene: TRBV7-6; CDR3 protein: CASSLGRGQGRYEQYF; CDR3 DNA: TGTGCCAGCAGCTTAGGTCGGGGACAGGGCCGCTACGAGCAGTACTTC
J gene: TRBJ1-2; D gene: -; clone size: -; CDR3 length: 18; V gene: TRBV13; CDR3 protein: CASSLGLGAAVGFYGYTF; CDR3 DNA: TGTGCCAGCAGCTTAGGCCTGGGGGCGGCGGTAGGATTTTATGGCTACACCTTC
J gene: TRBJ1-2; D gene: -; clone size: -; CDR3 length: 19; V gene: TRBV10-1; CDR3 protein: CASSEDQGVYSPTNYGYTF; CDR3 DNA: TGCGCCAGCAGTGAGGACCAGGGCGTATACTCGCCGACTAACTATGGCTACACCTTC
J gene: TRBJ1-5; D gene: -; clone size: -; CDR3 length: 17; V gene: TRBV28; CDR3 protein: CASSYTATDYSNQPQHF; CDR3 DNA: TGTGCCAGCAGTTATACTGCGACAGATTATAGCAATCAGCCCCAGCATTTT
J gene: TRBJ2-7; D gene: TRBD2; clone size: -; CDR3 length: 15; V gene: TRBV5-1; CDR3 protein: CASSPTSGGTYEQYF; CDR3 DNA: TGCGCCAGCAGCCCGACTAGCGGGGGGACCTACGAGCAGTACTTC
J gene: TRBJ2-2; D gene: TRBD2; clone size: -; CDR3 length: 15; V gene: TRBV10-3; CDR3 protein: CAISREGGATGELFF; CDR3 DNA: TGTGCCATCAGTCGGGAGGGCGGGGCCACCGGGGAGCTGTTTTTT
J gene: TRBJ1-4; D gene: -; clone size: -; CDR3 length: 13; V gene: TRBV7-7; CDR3 protein: CASSRGLGEKLFF; CDR3 DNA: TGTGCCAGCAGCCGAGGATTGGGTGAAAAACTGTTTTTT
J gene: TRBJ2-5; D gene: TRBD2; clone size: once; CDR3 length: 17; V gene: TRBV6-1; CDR3 protein: CASSGGRAGGQRETQYF; CDR3 DNA: TGTGCCAGCAGTGGTGGGCGAGCGGGGGGTCAACGAGAGACCCAGTACTTC
J gene: TRBJ2-7; D gene: -; clone size: -; CDR3 length: 15; V gene: TRBV15; CDR3 protein: CATSRDHPSVYEQYF; CDR3 DNA: TGTGCCACCAGCAGAGATCACCCTAGCGTCTACGAGCAGTACTTC
J gene: TRBJ1-6; D gene: TRBD1; clone size: -; CDR3 length: 15; V gene: TRBV28; CDR3 protein: CASSLSGRGPSPLHF; CDR3 DNA: TGTGCCAGCAGTTTGAGCGGCAGGGGGCCTTCACCCCTCCACTTT
J gene: TRBJ1-1; D gene: -; clone size: -; CDR3 length: 14; V gene: TRBV30; CDR3 protein: CAWSESWGVTEAFF; CDR3 DNA: TGTGCCTGGAGCGAAAGTTGGGGAGTCACTGAAGCTTTCTTT
J gene: TRBJ1-2; D gene: -; clone size: -; CDR3 length: 10; V gene: TRBV28; CDR3 protein: CASGLDGYTF; CDR3 DNA: TGTGCCAGCGGCCTGGATGGCTACACCTTC
J gene: TRBJ2-3; D gene: -; clone size: -; CDR3 length: 15; V gene: TRBV13; CDR3 protein: CANAWISVGTDTQYF; CDR3 DNA: TGTGCCAATGCCTGGATTAGCGTGGGCACAGATACGCAGTATTTT
J gene: TRBJ1-5; D gene: -; clone size: -; CDR3 length: 13; V gene: TRBV19; CDR3 protein: CASSIYAPQPQHF; CDR3 DNA: TGTGCCAGTAGTATCTACGCCCCCCAGCCCCAGCATTTT